This T cell receptor beta chain was captured by sequencing in a study of blood T cell repertoires in COVID-19. Study in general: The United States, Italy and Spain supplied acute and convalescent COVID-19 samples. Sample material is recorded as cDNA or gDNA derived from T cells, B-cell-depleted T cells, or PBMCs.

The table came from immunoSEQ multiplex PCR; TCRdb's copy has only in-frame clones and leaves some out. The sample consists of a few hundred thousand clones, over 85% of them appearing once. The J segment lost 0 bases and the V segment lost 7 bases, leaving 15 bases of the junction unmatched. The CDR3 sequence is 18 residues long. Germline V gene lookup returns CDR1 GTSNPN and CDR2 SVGIG (reference sequence). Cohort 3 donors were reported recovered after two negative PCRs, clearance, or symptom resolution. The material sequenced was PBMCs or T cells enriched from blood (not recorded which). V is TRBV30 and J is TRBJ2-6, with 7 nucleotides matching TRBD1. This TCR came from a woman aged 25-40 years who had recovered from COVID-19. CDR3 loop: CALSWGQIKISGANVLTF. DNA for the CDR3: TGTGCCTTATCATGGGGACAGATAAAAATCTCTGGGGCCAACGTCCTGACTTTC.